A selection of T cell receptor beta chains follows, all from one sample in a study of blood T cell repertoires in COVID-19. Only in-frame clones appear in the TCRdb table, and some are missing; sequencing was by immunoSEQ multiplex PCR. The repertoire holds about 150,000 clones, with more than 80% as singletons. Material: PBMCs or T cells enriched from blood (not recorded which). These receptors were taken from a middle-aged man who had recovered from COVID-19. The CDR3 runs from the conserved cysteine through the conserved F or W. The D gene is left open where the match is weak. The listing skips clone size in some rows; elsewhere it reads once, few, many or a size class.

V: TRBV7-9
J: TRBJ1-5
size: NA
D: NA
DNA: TGTGCCAGCAGCTTAGGGGCCGATCAGCCCCAGCATTTT
CDR3: CASSLGADQPQHF

V: TRBV5-1
J: TRBJ2-5
size: NA
D: TRBD1
DNA: TGCGCCAGCAGCTTGACCCTGGGGACAGGGCGCTTCCAAGAGACCCAGTACTTC
CDR3: CASSLTLGTGRFQETQYF

V: TRBV5-8
J: TRBJ1-1
size: NA
D: NA
DNA: TGTGCCAGCAGCTTGAGCAGGGTCCGGTCCGGAGCTTTCTTT
CDR3: CASSLSRVRSGAFF

V: TRBV5-4
J: TRBJ2-6
size: NA
D: TRBD1
DNA: TGTGCCAGCAGCTTAAAACAGGGGGCTGGGGCCAACGTCCTGACTTTC
CDR3: CASSLKQGAGANVLTF

V: TRBV5-1
J: TRBJ2-6
size: NA
D: NA
DNA: TGCGCCAGCAGCCATCGCCCGGGTTCCAGCTCTGGGGCCAACGTCCTGACTTTC
CDR3: CASSHRPGSSSGANVLTF

V: TRBV29-1
J: TRBJ2-1
size: NA
D: TRBD2
DNA: TGCAGCGTTGAAGAAGGAGCGGGGGGAATCAATGAGCAGTTCTTC
CDR3: CSVEEGAGGINEQFF

V: TRBV28
J: TRBJ1-5
size: NA
D: TRBD1
DNA: TGTGCCAGCATTATAGGCTCCGACAGGGAGGTTCAGCCCCAGCATTTT
CDR3: CASIIGSDREVQPQHF

V: TRBV19
J: TRBJ1-2
size: NA
D: TRBD1
DNA: TGTGCCAGTAGTATACCCGCGACAGGGGGAATCGGTGGCTACACCTTC
CDR3: CASSIPATGGIGGYTF

V: TRBV5-1
J: TRBJ2-1
size: NA
D: NA
DNA: TGCGCCAGCAGCTTGGCCTCAGGCAATGAGCAGTTCTTC
CDR3: CASSLASGNEQFF

V: TRBV5-1
J: TRBJ1-3
size: NA
D: TRBD1
DNA: TGCGCCAGCAGCTCAGGGGACAGGGCTAACACCATATATTTT
CDR3: CASSSGDRANTIYF

V: TRBV2
J: TRBJ2-1
size: NA
D: TRBD2
DNA: TGTGCCAGCAGTTCTAGCGGGGGGGTCTACAATGAGCAGTTCTTC
CDR3: CASSSSGGVYNEQFF

V: TRBV5-4
J: TRBJ1-3
size: NA
D: NA
DNA: TGTGCCAGCAGCTTAAGCGTATTCGGAGGAAACACCATATATTTT
CDR3: CASSLSVFGGNTIYF

V: TRBV3-1/TRBV3-2
J: TRBJ2-2
size: many
D: TRBD2
DNA: TGTGCCAGCAGCCAGTTTAGGCTAGCGGCGAACGGGGAGCTGTTTTTT
CDR3: CASSQFRLAANGELFF

V: TRBV4-1
J: TRBJ2-7
size: few
D: NA
DNA: TGCGCCAGCAGCCAAGATTACAGGGCAACACGGGAGCAGTACTTC
CDR3: CASSQDYRATREQYF

V: TRBV11-3
J: TRBJ2-3
size: NA
D: NA
DNA: TGTGCCAGCAGCTTTTCAGGGTCAGATACGCAGTATTTT
CDR3: CASSFSGSDTQYF

V: TRBV12-5
J: TRBJ2-2
size: NA
D: NA
DNA: TGTGCTAGTGCCCTCAGGGACACCGGGGAGCTGTTTTTT
CDR3: CASALRDTGELFF

V: TRBV11-2
J: TRBJ1-6
size: NA
D: TRBD1
DNA: TGTGCCAGCAGGTTTACAGGGGGGGTTTCACCCCTCCACTTT
CDR3: CASRFTGGVSPLHF